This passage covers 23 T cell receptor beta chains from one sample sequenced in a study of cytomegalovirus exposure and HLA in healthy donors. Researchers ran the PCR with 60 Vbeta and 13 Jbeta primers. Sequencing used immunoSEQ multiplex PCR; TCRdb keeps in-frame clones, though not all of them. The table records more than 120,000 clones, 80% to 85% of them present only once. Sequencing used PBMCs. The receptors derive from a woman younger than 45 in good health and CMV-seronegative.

The CDR3 reads CSVEVSGRPDTQYF. The CDR3 DNA is TGCAGCGTTGAGGTTAGCGGGAGACCAGATACGCAGTATTTT. The chain links TRBV29-1 to TRBJ2-3; the match to TRBD2 covers 9 bases. The CDR3 covers 14 residues. The J segment lost 4 bases and the V segment lost 3 bases, leaving 5 bases of the junction unmatched. Germline values: CDR1 SQVTM, CDR2 ANQGSEA.

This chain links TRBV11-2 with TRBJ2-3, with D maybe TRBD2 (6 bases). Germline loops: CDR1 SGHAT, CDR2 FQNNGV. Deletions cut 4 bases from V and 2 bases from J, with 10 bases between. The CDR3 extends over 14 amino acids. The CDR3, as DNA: TGTGCCAGCAGCTCGGGACTCATCACAGATACGCAGTATTTT. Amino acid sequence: CASSSGLITDTQYF.

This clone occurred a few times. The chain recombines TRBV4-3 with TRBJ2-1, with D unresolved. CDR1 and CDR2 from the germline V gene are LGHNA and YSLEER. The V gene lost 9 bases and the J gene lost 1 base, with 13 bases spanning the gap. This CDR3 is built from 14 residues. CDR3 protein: CASAPRFSYNEQFF. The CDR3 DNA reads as TGCGCCAGTGCGCCGCGGTTTTCCTACAATGAGCAGTTCTTC.

The CDR3 reads CASSFLSGRTNIQYF. The CDR3 coding sequence is TGTGCCAGCAGTTTCTTGAGCGGGAGAACCAACATTCAGTACTTC. V and J are TRBV28 and TRBJ2-4, with TRBD2 matching over 8 bases. The ends lost 3 bases at V and 7 bases at J; junction bases unmatched: 8. The CDR3 length is 15 residues. Germline V gene lookup returns CDR1 MDHEN and CDR2 SYDVKM.

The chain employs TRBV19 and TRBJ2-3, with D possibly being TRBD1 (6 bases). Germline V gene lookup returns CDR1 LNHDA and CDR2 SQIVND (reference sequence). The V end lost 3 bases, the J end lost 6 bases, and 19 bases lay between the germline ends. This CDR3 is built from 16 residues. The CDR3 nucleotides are TGTGCCAGTAGTATGGGGGAGACAGGTTCGTCCGATACGCAGTATTTT. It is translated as CASSMGETGSSDTQYF.

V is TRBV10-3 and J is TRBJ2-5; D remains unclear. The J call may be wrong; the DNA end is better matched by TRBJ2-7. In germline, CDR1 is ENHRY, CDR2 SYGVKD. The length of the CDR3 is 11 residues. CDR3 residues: CAISDTYEQYF. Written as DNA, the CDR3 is TGTGCCATCAGTGACACGTACGAGCAGTACTTC.

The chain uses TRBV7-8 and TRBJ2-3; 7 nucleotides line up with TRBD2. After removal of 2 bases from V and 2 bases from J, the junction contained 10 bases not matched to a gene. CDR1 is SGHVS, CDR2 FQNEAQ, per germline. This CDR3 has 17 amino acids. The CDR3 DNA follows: TGTGCCAGCAGCTTACGGACTAGTTTCTTGGACACAGATACGCAGTATTTT. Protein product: CASSLRTSFLDTDTQYF.

The DNA of the CDR3 is TGTGCCAGTTCTCCGGGACAGGCTAACTATGGCTACACCTTC. It codes for CASSPGQANYGYTF. The genes are TRBV19 and TRBJ1-2; 8 bases are a match to TRBD1. The length of the CDR3 is 14 residues. V shed 8 bases and J 0 bases; nucleotides not matched to a gene: 5. Germline V gene data show CDR1 as LNHDA and CDR2 as SQIVND (reference sequence).

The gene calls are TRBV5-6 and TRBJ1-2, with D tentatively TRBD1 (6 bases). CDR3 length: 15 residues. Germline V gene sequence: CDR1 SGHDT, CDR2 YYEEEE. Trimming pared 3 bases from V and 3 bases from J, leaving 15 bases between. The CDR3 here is CASSSRDTIHYGYTF. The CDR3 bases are TGTGCCAGCAGCTCCCGGGACACGATTCACTATGGCTACACCTTC.

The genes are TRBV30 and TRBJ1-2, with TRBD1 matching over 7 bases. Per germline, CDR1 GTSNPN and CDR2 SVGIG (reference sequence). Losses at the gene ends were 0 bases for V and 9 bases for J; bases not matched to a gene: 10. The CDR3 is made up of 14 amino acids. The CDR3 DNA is TGTGCCTGGAGTGTACGAAACAGGGGAGGTAGCTACACCTTC. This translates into CAWSVRNRGGSYTF. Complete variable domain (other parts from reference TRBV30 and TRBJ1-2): SQTIHQWPATLVQPVGSPLSLECTVEGTSNPNLYWYRQAAGRGLQLLFYSVGIGQISSEVPQNLSASRPQDRQFILSSKKLLLSDSGFYLCAWSVRNRGGSYTFGSGTRLTVV.

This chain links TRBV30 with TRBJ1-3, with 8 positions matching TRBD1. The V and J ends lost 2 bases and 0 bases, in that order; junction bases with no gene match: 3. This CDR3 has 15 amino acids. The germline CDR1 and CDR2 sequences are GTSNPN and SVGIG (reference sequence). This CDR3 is CAWSRDRISGNTIYF. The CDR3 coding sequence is TGTGCCTGGAGTCGGGACAGGATCTCTGGAAACACCATATATTTT.

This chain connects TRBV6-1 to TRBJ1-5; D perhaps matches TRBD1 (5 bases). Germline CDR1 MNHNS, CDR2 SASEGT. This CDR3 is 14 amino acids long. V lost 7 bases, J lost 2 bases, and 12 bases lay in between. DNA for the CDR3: TGTGCCAGCACGGGGGATCGGCGCAATCAGCCCCAGCATTTT. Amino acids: CASTGDRRNQPQHF.

In DNA form, the CDR3 reads TGTGCCAGCAGCCCCCCGGGGGGCGGGGAGACCCAGTACTTC. Translation gives CASSPPGGGETQYF. The chain joins TRBV5-5 to TRBJ2-5; D may be TRBD2 (7 bases). Germline V lookup: CDR1 SGHKS, CDR2 YYEKEE (reference sequence). V lost 4 bases and J 5 bases, leaving 15 bases between the germline ends. The CDR3 has 14 residues. Combining the CDR3 with reference TRBV5-5 and TRBJ2-5 gives the whole variable domain DAGVTQSPTHLIKTRGQQVTLRCSPISGHKSVSWYQQVLGQGPQFIFQYYEKEERGRGNFPDRFSARQFPNYSSELNVNALLLGDSALYLCASSPPGGGETQYFGPGTRLLVL.

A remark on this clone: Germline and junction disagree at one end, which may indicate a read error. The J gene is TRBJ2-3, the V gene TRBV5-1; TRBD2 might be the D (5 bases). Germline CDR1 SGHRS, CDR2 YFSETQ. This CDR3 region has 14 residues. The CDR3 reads CASSRRTATDMQYF. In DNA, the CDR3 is TGCGCCAGCAGCCGACGGACTGCCACAGATATGCAGTATTTT.

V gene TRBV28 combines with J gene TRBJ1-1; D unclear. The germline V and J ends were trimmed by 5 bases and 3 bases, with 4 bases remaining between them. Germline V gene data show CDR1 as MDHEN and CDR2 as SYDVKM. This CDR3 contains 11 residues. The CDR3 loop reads CASSGDTEAFF. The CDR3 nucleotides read TGTGCCAGCAGTGGAGACACTGAAGCTTTCTTT.

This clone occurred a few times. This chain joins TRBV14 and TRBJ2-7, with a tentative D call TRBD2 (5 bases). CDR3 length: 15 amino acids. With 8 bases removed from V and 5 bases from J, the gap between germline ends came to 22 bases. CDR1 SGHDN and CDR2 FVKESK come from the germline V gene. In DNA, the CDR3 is TGTGCCAGCTCCCAGGCGCCCCAGCGGATCCACGAGCAGTACTTC. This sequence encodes CASSQAPQRIHEQYF.

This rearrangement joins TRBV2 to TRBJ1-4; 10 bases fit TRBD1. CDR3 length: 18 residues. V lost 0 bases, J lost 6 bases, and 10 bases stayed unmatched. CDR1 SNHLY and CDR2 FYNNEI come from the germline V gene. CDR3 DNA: TGTGCCAGCAGTGAAGCCGGAGCCTGGGACAGGGGAGATGAAAAACTGTTTTTT. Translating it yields CASSEAGAWDRGDEKLFF.

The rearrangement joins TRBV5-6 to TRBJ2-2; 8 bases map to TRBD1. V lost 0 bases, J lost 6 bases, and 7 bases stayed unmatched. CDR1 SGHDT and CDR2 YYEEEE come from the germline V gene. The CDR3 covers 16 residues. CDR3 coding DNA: TGTGCCAGCAGCTTGGTGGCAGGGGGCATCGCCGGGGAGCTGTTTTTT. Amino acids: CASSLVAGGIAGELFF.

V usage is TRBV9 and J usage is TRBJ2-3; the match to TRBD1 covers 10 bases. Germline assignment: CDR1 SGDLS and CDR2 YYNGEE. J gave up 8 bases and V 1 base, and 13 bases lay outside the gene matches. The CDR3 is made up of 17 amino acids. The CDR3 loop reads CASSVHGTGTGASTQYF. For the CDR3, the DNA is TGTGCCAGCAGCGTACATGGGACCGGGACAGGGGCTAGTACGCAGTATTTT.

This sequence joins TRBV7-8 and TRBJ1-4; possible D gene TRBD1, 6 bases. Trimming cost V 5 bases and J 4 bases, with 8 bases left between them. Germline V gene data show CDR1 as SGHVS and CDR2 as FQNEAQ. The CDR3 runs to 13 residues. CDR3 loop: CASSRTDNEKLFF. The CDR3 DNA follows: TGTGCCAGCAGCCGGACAGATAATGAAAAACTGTTTTTT.

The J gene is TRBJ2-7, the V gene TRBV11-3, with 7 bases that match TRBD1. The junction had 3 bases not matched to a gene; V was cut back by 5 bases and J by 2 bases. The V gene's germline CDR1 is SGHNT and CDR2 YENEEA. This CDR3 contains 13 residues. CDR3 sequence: CASSSGTAYEQYF. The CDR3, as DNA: TGTGCCAGCAGCAGTGGGACAGCCTACGAGCAGTACTTC.

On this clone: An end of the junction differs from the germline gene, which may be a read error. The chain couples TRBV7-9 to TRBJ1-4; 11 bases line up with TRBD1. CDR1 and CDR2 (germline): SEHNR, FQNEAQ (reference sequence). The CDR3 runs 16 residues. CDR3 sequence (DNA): TGTTCCAGCAGCCCTGGGACAGGGGGTCGGAGTGGAAAACTGTTTTTT. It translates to CSSSPGTGGRSGKLFF. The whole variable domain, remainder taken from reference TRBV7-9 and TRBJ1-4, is DTGVSQNPRHKITKRGQNVTFRCDPISEHNRLYWYRQTLGQGPEFLTYFQNEAQLEKSRLLSDRFSAERPKGSFSTLEIQRTEQGDSAMYLCSSSPGTGGRSGKLFFGSGTQLSVL.

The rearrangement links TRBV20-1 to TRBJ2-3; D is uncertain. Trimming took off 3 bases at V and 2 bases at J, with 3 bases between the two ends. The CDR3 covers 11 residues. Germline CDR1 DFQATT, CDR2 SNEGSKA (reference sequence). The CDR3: CSASVTDTQYF. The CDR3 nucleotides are TGCAGTGCTAGCGTCACAGATACGCAGTATTTT.